Below, 5 T cell receptor beta chains from the same sample are listed, as sequenced in a study of graft-versus-host responses after intestinal transplantation. Only in-frame clones appear in the TCRdb table, and some are missing; sequencing was by immunoSEQ multiplex PCR. The data show roughly 14,000 clones, 25% to 30% seen once. Material: alloreactive CD4+ T cells from a mixed lymphocyte reaction culture, obtained before intestinal transplant. Subset defined: CFSE-low proliferating T cells sorted from roughly 6-day pre-transplant mixed lymphocyte reaction (GvH or HvG direction). The source of these receptors is a human patient who received an intestinal transplant.

In this sample, this clone is medium-sized. The chain couples TRBV28 to TRBJ2-6, with 8 bases identical to TRBD2. From germline, CDR1 is MDHEN and CDR2 SYDVKM. V dropped 6 bases and J dropped 0; count of bases not matched to a gene: 4. This CDR3 spans 16 amino acids. Here the CDR3 DNA reads TGTGCCAGCAGATCCAGCGGGGGCTCTGGGGCCAACGTCCTGACTTTC. Translating it yields CASRSSGGSGANVLTF.

The CDR3 sequence is CASSSPGALNYGYTF. Here the CDR3 DNA reads TGTGCCAGCAGTTCCCCGGGGGCTCTTAACTATGGCTACACCTTC. V usage is TRBV6-9 and J usage is TRBJ1-2, with D possibly matching TRBD1 (6 bases). From germline, CDR1 is MNHGY and CDR2 SVAAGI. The CDR3 extends over 15 amino acids. The germline V and J ends were trimmed by 4 bases and 1 base, with 13 bases remaining between them.

This clone was detected only a few times. The chain recombines TRBV15 with TRBJ2-2, with D perhaps TRBD2 (5 bases). This CDR3 is built from 15 residues. The germline gives CDR1 LNHNV, CDR2 YYDKDF (reference sequence). The V and J ends lost 5 bases and 0 bases respectively, with 10 bases between them. CDR3 sequence (DNA): TGTGCCACCAGCTCCAGCGGCTCGAACACCGGGGAGCTGTTTTTT. Its translation is CATSSSGSNTGELFF.

This clone has only a few counts. The rearrangement joins TRBV7-2 to TRBJ2-3; D is possibly TRBD1 or TRBD2 (6 bases each). This CDR3 has 15 amino acids. The germline V gene encodes CDR1 SGHTA and CDR2 FQGNSA. V was pared by 5 bases and J by 7 bases, with 19 bases between. For the CDR3, the DNA is TGTGCCAGCAGCCCTATAGGGGGGAGTATGAATACGCAGTATTTT. The encoded protein is CASSPIGGSMNTQYF.

The V call is TRBV28, the J call TRBJ2-1; 7 bases align to TRBD1. Trimming at V came to 3 bases and at J to 4 bases, leaving 9 bases not matched to a gene. This CDR3 is 16 amino acids long. Per the germline V gene, CDR1 is MDHEN and CDR2 is SYDVKM. CDR3 in DNA: TGTGCCAGCAGTTTCATGGGCAGGGGGAAGTACAATGAGCAGTTCTTC. The encoded protein is CASSFMGRGKYNEQFF.